This T cell receptor beta chain was sequenced during a study of CD8 T cells in ankylosing spondylitis. Study-wide points: The study identified a TCR beta motif of roughly eight highly homologous variants that appeared characteristic of ankylosing spondylitis blood.

This clonotype was found many times. Its cognate antigen is unknown. The V and J ends lost 2 bases and 5 bases, in that order; junction bases with no gene match: 6. In germline, CDR1 is SGDLS, CDR2 YYNGEE. The CDR3 is 14 amino acids. Generation of TCR beta libraries employed quantitative 5'-RACE incorporating molecular barcodes. MiXCR, run by TCRdb on the 5' RACE reads, gives a single entry per CDR3 protein. The sample includes tens of thousands of distinct CDR3 sequences, about 2.5% of them seen just once. The chain has TRBV9 and TRBJ1-1; 7 bases align to TRBD1. The TCR originated in a male donor with ankylosing spondylitis or in good health (not recorded which). Sequenced input: blood, either unsorted or a sorted T cell fraction (not recorded which). The CDR3 region is CASSVFSGGTEAFF. CDR3 sequence (DNA): TGTGCCAGCAGCGTGTTTTCAGGGGGAACTGAAGCTTTCTTT.